Included here is one T cell receptor (beta chain) sequence, with context. The antigen is not known. It was genomic DNA that served as the template for profiling TCR beta VDJ and CDR3. A single record per CDR3 protein comes from TCRdb applying MiXCR to the reads. The data show some 140,000 distinct CDR3 sequences, 41% seen once. The entry originates in a study of CD8+CD57+ T cells in acquired aplastic anemia. Across the whole study: DNA from sorted CD4+ and CD8+ cells averaged around 3.2 ug. Whole-study results and caveats: There were twenty-nine CD8+ CDR3 sequences that occurred in both patients and controls.

V gave up 3 bases and J gave up 5 bases, with 7 bases separating them. Looked up from germline, CDR1 is SGHTA and CDR2 is FQGNSA. CDR3 length: 12 residues. The V call is TRBV7-2, the J call TRBJ2-5; no definite D call. The clonotype comes from a human donor in good health, serving as a control. The sample comprised sorted CD4+, CD8+, or CD8+CD57+ T cells (not recorded which) from PBMCs. The CDR3 reads CASSFYGETQYF. DNA of the CDR3: TGTGCCAGCAGCTTTTACGGGGAGACCCAGTACTTC.